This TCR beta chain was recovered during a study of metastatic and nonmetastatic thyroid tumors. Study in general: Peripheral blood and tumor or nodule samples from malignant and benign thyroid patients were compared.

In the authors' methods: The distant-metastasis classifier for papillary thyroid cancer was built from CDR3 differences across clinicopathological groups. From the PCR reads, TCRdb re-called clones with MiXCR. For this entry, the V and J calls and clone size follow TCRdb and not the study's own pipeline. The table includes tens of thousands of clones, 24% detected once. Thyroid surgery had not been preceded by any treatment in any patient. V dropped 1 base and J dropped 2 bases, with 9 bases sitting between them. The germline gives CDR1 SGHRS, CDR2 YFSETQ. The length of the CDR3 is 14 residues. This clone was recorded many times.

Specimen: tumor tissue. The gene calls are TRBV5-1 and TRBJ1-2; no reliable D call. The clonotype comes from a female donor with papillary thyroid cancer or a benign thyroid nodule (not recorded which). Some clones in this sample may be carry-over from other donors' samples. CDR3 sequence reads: CASSLLLRNYGYTF. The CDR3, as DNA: TGCGCCAGCAGCTTGTTACTTCGGAACTATGGCTACACCTTC.